These T cell receptor beta chains were read from a single sample in a study of T-cell memory formation after mild COVID-19. In TCRdb, the 5' RACE reads were re-called with MiXCR into one record per CDR3 protein. The data show 98,000 or so distinct CDR3 sequences, about 18% seen once. Sample: PBMCs or a T cell subset sorted from them (not recorded which). The receptors derive from a man aged 18 to 29 who had mild COVID-19 (a few samples of this study predate the infection). Cell type and time point are not known. Both conserved end residues are part of each CDR3. A D gene is named only where the DNA matches it firmly. Part of the rows lack a size; the others show once, few, many or a class for expanded clones.

J gene,V gene,D gene,clone size,CDR3 protein,CDR3 DNA
TRBJ2-7,TRBV5-1,TRBD2,few,CASSFAPGGSNEQYF,TGCGCCAGCAGCTTCGCCCCCGGGGGGAGCAACGAGCAGTACTTC
TRBJ1-4,TRBV7-2,TRBD1,few,CASSFWQGDEKLFF,TGTGCCAGCAGCTTTTGGCAGGGGGACGAAAAACTGTTTTTT
TRBJ1-5,TRBV27,NA,few,CASTKEDQPQHF,TGTGCCAGCACAAAAGAAGATCAGCCCCAGCATTTT
TRBJ2-3,TRBV7-9,NA,many,CASSLTQGADTQYF,TGTGCCAGCAGCTTAACCCAGGGAGCAGATACGCAGTATTTT
TRBJ2-3,TRBV15,NA,once,CATSRTSLDTQYF,TGTGCCACCAGCAGAACCTCGTTGGATACGCAGTATTTT
TRBJ2-1,TRBV10-3,NA,NA,CAISEGGGPHNEQFF,TGTGCCATCAGTGAAGGTGGGGGGCCCCACAATGAGCAGTTCTTC
TRBJ1-3,TRBV12-3/TRBV12-4,NA,few,CASSLSTGNTIYF,TGTGCCAGCAGTTTGTCCACCGGAAACACCATATATTTT
TRBJ2-2,TRBV30,NA,NA,CASRNPANTGELFF,TGTGCCTCCCGGAACCCGGCTAACACCGGGGAGCTGTTTTTT
TRBJ1-2,TRBV7-2,NA,few,CASSLYGGSGYTF,TGTGCCAGCAGCTTATATGGGGGCTCTGGCTACACCTTC
TRBJ1-1,TRBV5-1,TRBD1,NA,CASSSWTGWTEAFF,TGCGCCAGCAGCTCGTGGACAGGATGGACTGAAGCTTTCTTT
TRBJ1-1,TRBV7-3,NA,NA,CASSLMSATEAFF,TGTGCCAGCAGCTTAATGTCGGCCACTGAAGCTTTCTTT
TRBJ2-7,TRBV29-1,NA,many,CSVRVSYEQYF,TGCAGCGTTCGTGTCTCCTACGAGCAGTACTTC
TRBJ2-5,TRBV2,NA,NA,CASKAGRTETQYF,TGTGCCAGCAAGGCGGGACGAACAGAGACCCAGTACTTC
TRBJ2-3,TRBV7-2,TRBD2,few,CASSLSQRGQADTQYF,TGTGCCAGCAGCTTATCCCAGCGGGGTCAGGCAGATACGCAGTATTTT
TRBJ2-2,TRBV7-3,NA,medium-sized,CASSLRGGSNTGELFF,TGTGCCAGCAGCTTAAGGGGGGGCTCGAACACCGGGGAGCTGTTTTTT
TRBJ1-2,TRBV20-1,NA,NA,CSAGATGTYYYGYTF,TGCAGTGCTGGGGCAACCGGGACATATTACTATGGCTACACCTTC
TRBJ1-1,TRBV24-1,NA,few,CATSAGPLRGTEAFF,TGTGCCACCAGTGCCGGTCCTCTGAGGGGCACTGAAGCTTTCTTT
TRBJ2-5,TRBV7-2,TRBD1,many,CASSTGQGQTQYF,TGTGCCAGCAGCACGGGACAGGGACAGACCCAGTACTTC
TRBJ2-1,TRBV20-1,NA,few,CSAQSGAGNEQFF,TGCAGTGCTCAGAGTGGGGCTGGCAATGAGCAGTTCTTC
TRBJ2-1,TRBV7-2,TRBD2,few,CASSLAPGGYNEQFF,TGTGCCAGCAGCTTAGCCCCGGGGGGTTACAATGAGCAGTTCTTC
TRBJ2-1,TRBV7-3,NA,few,CASSLGSNYNEQFF,TGTGCCAGCAGCTTAGGATCGAACTACAATGAGCAGTTCTTC
TRBJ2-1,TRBV3-1,NA,NA,CASSPWTGYNEQFF,TGTGCCAGCAGCCCCTGGACTGGGTACAATGAGCAGTTCTTC
TRBJ2-5,TRBV15,NA,once,CATSRERGGLETQYF,TGTGCCACCAGCAGAGAGAGGGGGGGATTGGAGACCCAGTACTTC
TRBJ2-1,TRBV20-1,TRBD2,many,CSARDREMGTTYNEQFF,TGCAGTGCTAGAGATCGAGAAATGGGGACTACCTACAATGAGCAGTTCTTC
TRBJ2-5,TRBV6-5,NA,few,CASSFGLPLGTQYF,TGTGCCAGCAGCTTCGGACTACCATTAGGGACCCAGTACTTC
TRBJ2-3,TRBV9,TRBD2,NA,CASSVSLAGAPPADTQYF,TGTGCCAGCAGCGTAAGCCTAGCGGGGGCCCCGCCCGCAGATACGCAGTATTTT
TRBJ2-3,TRBV4-3,NA,few,CASSPSGDTDTQYF,TGCGCCAGCAGCCCGAGCGGTGACACAGATACGCAGTATTTT
TRBJ2-5,TRBV5-1,NA,NA,CASSSARVAIAETQYF,TGCGCCAGCAGCTCCGCTCGGGTAGCAATTGCGGAGACCCAGTACTTC
TRBJ2-2,TRBV18,TRBD1,few,CASSVTGGATGELFF,TGTGCCAGCTCAGTTACAGGGGGCGCCACCGGGGAGCTGTTTTTT
TRBJ2-1,TRBV10-3,NA,few,CAIKNGGVYNEQFF,TGTGCCATCAAGAATGGCGGGGTCTACAATGAGCAGTTCTTC
TRBJ2-2,TRBV4-2,TRBD2,few,CASSQGLAGGTDTGELFF,TGTGCCAGCAGCCAGGGACTAGCGGGGGGGACGGACACCGGGGAGCTGTTTTTT
TRBJ2-3,TRBV7-3,TRBD1,NA,CASSSTGPPTDTQYF,TGTGCCAGCAGCTCGACAGGGCCCCCCACAGATACGCAGTATTTT
TRBJ2-5,TRBV7-2,NA,few,CASSNPRNTQYF,TGTGCCAGCAGCAATCCCCGAAACACCCAGTACTTC
TRBJ2-3,TRBV10-1,NA,NA,CASSESSDTQYF,TGCGCCAGCAGTGAGTCCTCAGATACGCAGTATTTT
TRBJ2-5,TRBV7-2,NA,NA,CASSFQAGWIQETQYF,TGTGCCAGCAGCTTTCAGGCAGGGTGGATCCAAGAGACCCAGTACTTC
TRBJ2-3,TRBV20-1,NA,few,CSARVDTQYF,TGCAGTGCTAGAGTCGATACGCAGTATTTT
TRBJ1-2,TRBV7-8,NA,NA,CASSMDTSYTF,TGTGCCAGCAGCATGGACACAAGCTACACCTTC
TRBJ2-1,TRBV5-1,TRBD2,few,CASSGQGLAGGQYNEQFF,TGCGCCAGCAGCGGACAAGGACTAGCGGGGGGCCAGTACAATGAGCAGTTCTTC
TRBJ1-2,TRBV6-5,TRBD1,few,CASSYSTGQGWGYTF,TGTGCCAGCAGTTACTCGACAGGACAGGGGTGGGGCTACACCTTC
TRBJ2-7,TRBV29-1,NA,NA,CSARESPYEQYF,TGCAGCGCTCGGGAATCCCCCTACGAGCAGTACTTC
TRBJ2-3,TRBV20-1,NA,few,CSATRTSTDTQYF,TGCAGTGCTACTAGGACTAGCACAGATACGCAGTATTTT
TRBJ2-1,TRBV6-2/TRBV6-3,TRBD1,NA,CATGQIYNEQFF,TGTGCCACGGGACAGATTTACAATGAGCAGTTCTTC
TRBJ2-3,TRBV6-6,TRBD2,few,CASSSRSGGAWGTDTQYF,TGTGCCAGCAGTTCCAGAAGCGGGGGGGCTTGGGGAACAGATACGCAGTATTTT
TRBJ2-2,TRBV10-3,NA,NA,CATWTATNTGELFF,TGTGCCACCTGGACAGCCACGAACACCGGGGAGCTGTTTTTT
TRBJ1-4,TRBV5-1,NA,few,CASSPGTSTNEKLFF,TGCGCCAGCAGCCCAGGGACCTCAACTAATGAAAAACTGTTTTTT
TRBJ1-1,TRBV12-3/TRBV12-4,NA,NA,CAGNRVNTEAFF,TGTGCCGGGAACAGGGTGAACACTGAAGCTTTCTTT
TRBJ2-4,TRBV15,TRBD1,many,CATSNLGQGVNIQYF,TGTGCCACCAGCAACCTGGGACAGGGCGTAAACATTCAGTACTTC
TRBJ2-5,TRBV5-1,NA,NA,CASSLNGGGRQETQYF,TGCGCCAGCAGCTTGAACGGCGGGGGCCGCCAAGAGACCCAGTACTTC
TRBJ2-1,TRBV5-6,NA,NA,CASSLALSEQFF,TGTGCCAGCAGCTTGGCGTTGTCAGAGCAGTTCTTC
TRBJ1-1,TRBV5-1,NA,NA,CASSVVMNTEAFF,TGCGCCAGCAGCGTAGTTATGAACACTGAAGCTTTCTTT
TRBJ1-2,TRBV2,NA,NA,CANTARQRGGYTF,TGTGCCAACACTGCCCGACAGAGAGGGGGCTACACCTTC
TRBJ1-5,TRBV5-6,TRBD1,few,CASSRRTGGYQPQHF,TGTGCCAGCAGTCGGAGGACAGGGGGCTATCAGCCCCAGCATTTT
TRBJ2-3,TRBV5-1,NA,NA,CASSSPTLTHTDTQYF,TGCGCCAGCAGCTCACCGACTCTTACCCACACAGATACGCAGTATTTT
TRBJ2-2,TRBV5-1,NA,NA,CASGGPEGTGELFF,TGCGCCAGCGGGGGGCCCGAGGGCACCGGGGAGCTGTTTTTT
TRBJ2-1,TRBV4-2,NA,NA,CASSQEAGDEQFF,TGTGCCAGCAGCCAAGAAGCAGGGGATGAGCAGTTCTTC